A single sample is the source of the 22 T cell receptor beta chains below, sequenced in a study of CD8 T cells in Susac syndrome. The authors reverse transcribed about 0.5 to 1 ug RNA with random hexamers. TCRdb reanalysed the immunoSEQ multiplex PCR reads using MiXCR and keeps one entry per CDR3 protein. The sample carries 95,000 to 150,000 distinct CDR3 sequences, roughly 95% recorded once. Sequenced input: CD4+ T cells from PBMCs. The receptors stem from a human donor with Susac syndrome.

A few counts support this clonotype. The chain employs TRBV18 and TRBJ2-7, with D unclear. Germline V gives CDR1 KGHSH, CDR2 LQKENI. The CDR3 runs 13 residues. The germline V and J ends were trimmed by 3 bases and 2 bases, with 8 bases remaining between them. CDR3 sequence: CASSPGPTYEQYF. DNA of the CDR3: TGTGCCAGCTCACCTGGCCCTACCTACGAGCAGTACTTC.

This chain uses TRBV9 with TRBJ1-4, with a weak D call TRBD1 (5 bases). The CDR3 contains 15 residues. Germline lookup yields CDR1 SGDLS and CDR2 YYNGEE. Trimming took off 0 bases at V and 7 bases at J, with 13 bases between the two ends. CDR3 coding DNA: TGTGCCAGCAGCGTAGATGCAGGGTCGAGTGAAAAACTGTTTTTT. Amino acid sequence: CASSVDAGSSEKLFF.

The chain has TRBV6-5 and TRBJ2-7; D remains ambiguous. This CDR3 spans 13 amino acids. Germline V lookup: CDR1 MNHEY, CDR2 SVGAGI. V was trimmed by 5 bases and J by 2 bases, leaving 10 bases between them. The CDR3 here is CASSQVAPYEQYF. CDR3 DNA sequence: TGTGCCAGCAGTCAGGTAGCACCCTACGAGCAGTACTTC.

The rearrangement joins TRBV19 to TRBJ2-1; 10 nucleotides match TRBD2. The CDR3 runs 17 residues. CDR1 is LNHDA and CDR2 is SQIVND in the germline V gene (reference sequence). V gave up 3 bases and J gave up 0 bases; unmatched junction bases: 5. The CDR3 is CASSIPSGSSSYNEQFF. CDR3 sequence (DNA): TGTGCCAGTAGTATTCCTAGCGGGAGTAGCTCCTACAATGAGCAGTTCTTC.

This chain links TRBV4-1 with TRBJ2-3; weak D call: TRBD1 (5 bases). V was clipped by 4 bases and J by 0 bases, with 8 bases between them. Germline CDR1 reads MGHRA; CDR2 reads YSYEKL. The CDR3 sequence is 14 residues long. The CDR3 loop is CASSRQPSTDTQYF. Here the CDR3 DNA reads TGCGCCAGCAGCCGACAGCCTAGCACAGATACGCAGTATTTT.

This clonotype has a single count. The chain is built from TRBV20-1 and TRBJ1-5; a weak D match, TRBD1 (5 bases). The CDR3 is 16 amino acids. Germline-derived CDR1 and CDR2 are DFQATT and SNEGSKA (reference sequence). Trimming took 5 bases from V and 7 from J, leaving 24 bases between them. The CDR3 here is CSAAILGHLAQQPQHF. The CDR3 DNA sequence: TGCAGTGCTGCTATACTCGGACACCTAGCCCAGCAGCCCCAGCATTTT.

The J gene is TRBJ2-6, the V gene TRBV20-1; D perhaps matches TRBD1 (8 bases). The CDR3 contains 16 residues. Per the germline V gene, CDR1 is DFQATT and CDR2 is SNEGSKA (reference sequence). The ends were cut back, 5 bases at V and 3 bases at J, with 17 bases in the middle. DNA for the CDR3: TGCAGTGCTGGGACGACAGGGGAGGGTGGGGCCAACGTCCTGACTTTC. Its translation: CSAGTTGEGGANVLTF.

This sequence joins TRBV19 and TRBJ2-2; D is unclear. The CDR3 runs to 13 residues. Trimming took 6 bases from V and 0 from J, leaving 5 bases between them. CDR1 and CDR2 (germline): LNHDA, SQIVND (reference sequence). DNA of the CDR3: TGTGCCAGTAGGTTGTCGAACACCGGGGAGCTGTTTTTT. It encodes CASRLSNTGELFF.

This CDR3 is CASDTSTSGTTDTQYF. For the CDR3, the DNA is TGTGCCAGCGACACTTCTACTAGCGGGACCACAGATACGCAGTATTTT. The V and J genes are TRBV25-1 and TRBJ2-3; 10 nucleotides line up with TRBD2. Germline CDR1 reads MGHDK; CDR2 reads SYGVNS. The V and J ends lost 8 bases and 2 bases, in that order; junction bases with no gene match: 10. The CDR3 contains 16 residues.

The chain's CDR3 is CSAPGTVNTEAFF. For the CDR3, the DNA is TGCAGTGCTCCCGGGACAGTGAACACTGAAGCTTTCTTT. The V call is TRBV20-1, the J call TRBJ1-1; 7 positions agree with TRBD1. Germline CDR1 and CDR2: DFQATT and SNEGSKA (reference sequence). This CDR3 has 13 amino acids. Trimming took 5 bases from V and 0 from J; bases not matched to a gene: 3.

This clonotype was seen a single time. The chain recombines TRBV20-1 with TRBJ2-1; possible D gene TRBD1, 5 bases. The CDR3 has 14 amino acids. The V gene's germline CDR1 is DFQATT and CDR2 SNEGSKA (reference sequence). Deletions cut 0 bases from V and 5 bases from J, with 11 bases between. CDR3 amino acids: CSARDQGWHNEQFF. The CDR3 DNA is TGCAGTGCTAGAGATCAGGGATGGCACAATGAGCAGTTCTTC.

This clonotype occurred once. The chain is built from TRBV2 and TRBJ1-1, with D tentatively TRBD1 (6 bases). The germline V gene encodes CDR1 SNHLY and CDR2 FYNNEI. Trimming stripped 7 bases from V and 1 base from J, with 13 bases between. CDR3 length: 14 amino acids. This chain's CDR3 is CASNLQQGNTEAFF. The CDR3 coding sequence is TGTGCCAGCAACCTCCAACAGGGGAACACTGAAGCTTTCTTT.

The chain has TRBV10-3 and TRBJ2-4; D might be TRBD1 (6 bases). This CDR3 has 14 residues. Germline values: CDR1 ENHRY, CDR2 SYGVKD. The V and J ends lost 10 bases and 2 bases respectively, with 15 bases between them. CDR3 sequence: CATGQWLTKNIQYF. The CDR3 DNA sequence: TGTGCCACCGGACAGTGGCTGACCAAAAACATTCAGTACTTC.

The rearrangement joins TRBV7-9 to TRBJ2-6; the D is unclear. V lost 3 bases and J lost 0, with 9 bases in between. CDR3 length: 16 residues. The germline gives CDR1 SEHNR, CDR2 FQNEAQ (reference sequence). The CDR3 protein is CASSFPIISGANVLTF. CDR3 sequence (DNA): TGTGCCAGCAGCTTTCCTATTATCTCTGGGGCCAACGTCCTGACTTTC. The full variable domain, rest sourced from reference TRBV7-9 and TRBJ2-6, is DTGVSQNPRHKITKRGQNVTFRCDPISEHNRLYWYRQTLGQGPEFLTYFQNEAQLEKSRLLSDRFSAERPKGSFSTLEIQRTEQGDSAMYLCASSFPIISGANVLTFGAGSRLTVL.

This rearrangement joins TRBV2 to TRBJ2-2, with D unresolved. Germline V gives CDR1 SNHLY, CDR2 FYNNEI. The CDR3 consists of 14 residues. V was cut by 4 bases and J by 7 bases, with 13 bases left in between. The DNA of the CDR3 is TGTGCCAGCAGTGTTCTGCCATGGGGCGGGGAGCTGTTTTTT. This encodes CASSVLPWGGELFF.

The chain has TRBV5-1 and TRBJ2-2; perhaps TRBD1 as D (5 bases). Germline assignment: CDR1 SGHRS and CDR2 YFSETQ. The CDR3 has 16 residues. V was clipped by 0 bases and J by 1 base, with 10 bases between them. The CDR3 spells CASSLVAGMNTGELFF. The DNA of the CDR3 is TGCGCCAGCAGCTTGGTTGCAGGGATGAACACCGGGGAGCTGTTTTTT.

This chain connects TRBV18 to TRBJ1-1; 8 bases map to TRBD1. This CDR3 contains 13 residues. J lost 7 bases, V lost 3 bases, and 4 bases had no gene match. Germline V CDR1 and CDR2: KGHSH, LQKENI. DNA for the CDR3: TGTGCCAGCTCACCGATCGGACAGGGTGAAGCTTTCTTT. It encodes CASSPIGQGEAFF.

This clonotype was seen only a few times. The gene calls are TRBV12-3 or TRBV12-4 and TRBJ1-2; D possibly corresponds to TRBD1 (5 bases). Trimming shortened V by 5 bases and J by 7 bases, and 17 bases separated the two germline ends. The CDR3 has 14 residues. The DNA for the CDR3 is TGTGCCAGCAGTCCCGGGACGCGTGGCGCTGGCTACACCTTC. Protein sequence: CASSPGTRGAGYTF.

V and J are TRBV30 and TRBJ2-1; TRBD1 agrees at 9 bases. Germline V CDR1 and CDR2: GTSNPN, SVGIG (reference sequence). The CDR3 is 15 residues long. V lost 0 bases and J lost 5; bases outside the gene matches: 5. The CDR3 protein is CAWSVLWTGDNEQFF. For the CDR3, the DNA is TGTGCCTGGAGTGTACTTTGGACAGGGGACAATGAGCAGTTCTTC.

The chain has TRBV30 and TRBJ1-1; D is uncertain. The CDR3 length is 12 residues. With 3 bases removed from V and 5 bases from J, the gap between germline ends came to 10 bases. From germline, CDR1 is GTSNPN and CDR2 SVGIG (reference sequence). CDR3 residues: CAWSRRGTEAFF. As DNA, the CDR3 is TGTGCCTGGAGCCGCCGTGGGACTGAAGCTTTCTTT.

The chain uses TRBV18 and TRBJ1-1; D gene ambiguous. Trimming took off 1 base at V and 6 bases at J, with 9 bases between the two ends. This CDR3 is built from 13 residues. Per the germline V gene, CDR1 is KGHSH and CDR2 is LQKENI. The CDR3 DNA reads as TGTGCCAGCTCACCACAAGTTTTCGCTGAAGCTTTCTTT. It is translated as CASSPQVFAEAFF.

The rearrangement links TRBV30 to TRBJ2-7; no firm D call. Germline CDR1 and CDR2: GTSNPN and SVGIG (reference sequence). This CDR3 is built from 13 residues. V dropped 6 bases and J dropped 0 bases, with 12 bases sitting between them. The CDR3 spells CACDRLSSYEQYF. The CDR3 region has the DNA TGTGCCTGTGACCGCCTCAGCTCCTACGAGCAGTACTTC. Looking up the rest from reference TRBV30 and TRBJ2-7 gives the full variable domain: SQTIHQWPATLVQPVGSPLSLECTVEGTSNPNLYWYRQAAGRGLQLLFYSVGIGQISSEVPQNLSASRPQDRQFILSSKKLLLSDSGFYLCACDRLSSYEQYFGPGTRLTVT.